The entry below gives a single T cell receptor (beta chain) sequence along with its context. This specimen comes from a study of cytomegalovirus exposure and HLA in healthy donors. Assay: immunoSEQ multiplex PCR; the TCRdb copy retains only in-frame clones and omits some. The table has 250,000 to 300,000 clones, 80% to 90% seen once. The CDR3 has 15 amino acids. Trimming shortened V by 2 bases and J by 0 bases, and 8 bases separated the two germline ends. CDR1 SGHVS and CDR2 FQNEAQ come from the germline V gene. What was sequenced was PBMCs. The chain combines TRBV7-8 with TRBJ1-5; D is ambiguous. The receptor comes from a woman aged 18-29 years in good health and CMV-seronegative. CDR3 DNA: TGTGCCAGCAGCTTATGGAGTTCTAGCAATCAGCCCCAGCATTTT. Its translation: CASSLWSSSNQPQHF.